This T cell receptor beta chain was recovered during a study of regulatory T cells in long-lasting Graves disease. This CDR3 has 16 residues. The germline V gene encodes CDR1 SGHTA and CDR2 FQGNSA. V was pared by 3 bases and J by 4 bases, with 18 bases between. Relying on iRepertoire HTBI primers and Arm-PCR of CDR3 regions, the team built TCR beta libraries. A single record per CDR3 protein comes from TCRdb applying MiXCR to the multiplex PCR reads. The sample consists of fewer than 400,000 distinct CDR3 sequences, about 20% of them appearing once. Broader study findings: More public clonotypes were shared by persistent patients (2,741) than by new patients (more than 950). Persistent disease preferred TRBV28, TRBJ1-2 and TRBJ2-5.

This clonotype was observed a few times. Its specificity is unknown. Time point meaning: persistent/refractory GD, antithyroid drugs over 5 years with positive TRAb. With RNA extracted from PBMCs as input, the TCR library was made. Each patient gave approximately 9.6 milliliters of EDTA-anticoagulated peripheral blood. The V and J genes are TRBV7-2 and TRBJ2-5, with D perhaps TRBD1 or TRBD2 (5 bases each). The source of this sequence is a female donor with Graves disease. The sample here was peripheral blood mononuclear cells (PBMCs), taken when the disease was refractory, from a patient treated with antithyroid drugs. CDR3 sequence reads: CASSFKGQGRRETQYF. The CDR3 nucleotides read TGTGCCAGCAGCTTTAAAGGGCAGGGACGGAGAGAGACCCAGTACTTC.